This T cell receptor beta chain is drawn from a study of blood T cells in healthy people across ages (dated by TCRdb to between 2014 and 2016). Notes on the research overall: In model experiments, template switching captured roughly one uniquely barcoded TCR beta cDNA molecule for every two T cells. Donors were grouped into four age groups: young (average about 15 years), middle-aged (roughly 38), aged (62) and long-lived (around 82). The study analyzed two additional independent replicas of 1 million unique cDNA reads from the same blood draw for two donors, one aged 18 to 29 and one aged 80 or older. Using deep sequencing normalized with unique cDNA molecular identifiers, the study measured how TCR beta repertoire diversity changes with age. The paper as a whole reports these results and caveats: Observed TCR beta diversity correlated strongly with the percentage of naive T cells measured by flow cytometry. Estimates of total diversity based on one million sequenced T cells were considered lower bounds and underestimates. Compared with the aged group, the long-lived group had more naive CD4+ T cells, fewer expanded clones and increased TCR diversity, suggesting age selection. Observed TCR beta diversity per million T cells fell roughly linearly with age, and a significant reduction was already apparent by age about 43. Conclusive comparison of naive and antigen-experienced compartments was prevented by the profiling of bulk unsorted PBMCs. Because the CMV infection status of the donors was unknown, age-related changes in expanded clonotypes may potentially have been confounded.

V loses 7 bases of germline sequence and J loses 0 bases, and the interval between the two ends is 22 bases. The CDR3 runs 17 residues from the cysteine to the phenylalanine. The CDR3 DNA has 51 bases and is translated from base 1. In the germline V gene, CDR1 corresponds to MNHNS and CDR2 to SASEGT. The protocol used for the library was 5' RACE. For sequencing, an Illumina HiSeq 2500 was employed. A second roughly 7 to 11 cycle PCR used a sample-barcoded 5' primer and a J-beta primer mix. Each TCR beta cDNA molecule received a unique molecular identifier from a template-switch 5' adaptor carrying 12 random nucleotides. Each sample yielded at least 2.5 million CDR3-containing paired-end reads. The Mint cDNA synthesis kit, primed by a TRBC-specific oligonucleotide, was used to synthesize first-strand cDNA from all RNA. Following uracil-DNA glycosylase treatment, a first 18-cycle PCR with universal primers M1SS and BC2_uni_R was performed on all cDNA. The study's own analysis went as follows. For normalization, 1 million high-quality reads, each with a distinct molecular identifier, were randomly selected from each sample. Reads with shared molecular identifiers were discarded instead of being binned into consensus sequences. CDR3 identification, clonotype clustering and error correction used MiTCR with a Q25 quality threshold and the strictest error-elimination algorithm. A nonparametric unseen species model with Euler transformation was used to estimate a lower bound on total TCR beta diversity. TCRdb handled the public reads itself, with Q25 trimming in fastp and clone calling in MiXCR, and kept productive beta chains. Every CDR3 protein is listed once, alongside the most common genes and DNA of its rows. TCRdb, not the original authors, processed these V and J calls. This sample comprises under 1,100,000 distinct CDR3 sequences, 20% to 25% of them detected only once. Around 0.75% of the sample rests with the top ten.

In the case of this clonotype: What this receptor recognizes is not known. No much larger clone exists at a distance of one base, and base qualities are not known.

The donors were some 36 Caucasian individuals from Russia, aged roughly 6 to 90 years, who were systemically healthy. Approximately 10 milliliters of peripheral blood were collected from each donor into EDTA-treated Vacutainer tubes. Ficoll-Paque density-gradient centrifugation was used to isolate PBMCs, with at least 6.5 million per sample. Trizol reagent was used to extract total RNA from the PBMCs, yielding at least 5.5 micrograms per sample. For every donor, an aliquot of PBMCs went through flow cytometry to measure the percentages of naive CD45RAhigh/CD27high T cells. This sample also belongs to another study, concerning T cells of mothers and their children. The second study, in turn, reports: Donors were nine systemically healthy Caucasian individuals: three mothers and their six children. cDNA synthesis consumed the entire amount of extracted RNA, loaded at approximately 1.6 ug RNA in each 15 ul reaction. Sample barcodes and 2-4 random nucleotides were added via the M1S primer in the second PCR. Each mother yielded over 10 million TCR beta CDR3 reads and each child roughly 3 million reads. Thymic selection similarly shapes TCR recombination output in related and unrelated pairs, with minor effect from inherited differences. Normalized repertoire overlap was always slightly but never significantly higher in related than unrelated mother-child pairs. No persistent microchimeric T cell clones were detected, at a sensitivity of around 100 clones per million clonotypes. To look for features that set related mother-child pairs apart from unrelated individuals, the researchers ran deep NGS to compare the TCR beta repertoires of mothers and children. The mean age was roughly 40 +/- 4 years for the mothers and 11 +/- 4 years for the children. Libraries were sequenced on Illumina HiSeq 2000 with 100+100 nt paired-end reads after adapter ligation with NEBNext reagents. To avoid cross-contamination, the mother libraries and the child libraries were prepared a month apart and sequenced in separate runs. For each donor, between 500,000 and 2,000,000 distinct TCR beta clonotypes were identified. Naive TCR beta clonotypes were estimated from low-frequency clonotypes matched to each donor's FACS-determined naive share, without sorting.

The sequence links TRBV6-1 to TRBJ2-7, and the D gene may be TRBD2, 5 bases matching. The material sequenced was blood. This clonotype was sampled from a girl aged 2 to 10 in good health. For the CDR3, the sequence is CASIVRGYVTSSYEQYF. The nucleotide sequence is given as TGTGCCAGCATCGTGAGAGGCTACGTTACTAGCTCCTACGAGCAGTACTTC.